The sequence of this T cell receptor beta chain was determined in a study of cytomegalovirus exposure and HLA in healthy donors. Study-wide findings and caveats: Researchers reported in a later analysis that a missense DCLRE1C variant was tied to TCR beta V- and J-gene trimming. Altogether, some 160 TCR beta chains were recorded as cytomegalovirus-associated. A later analysis showed HLA-associated TCR beta chains outstripping equally common others in clonal expansion.

The PCR was carried out with 60 Vbeta primers and 13 Jbeta primers. Generated by immunoSEQ multiplex PCR, the TCRdb table keeps only in-frame clones and is missing some. The top ten hold over 2% of the sample, which has some 130,000 clones, more than 80% seen once. Whereas donors were nominally healthy upon sampling, unrecorded immune exposures were probable. The CDR3 contains 15 residues. Germline V gene lookup returns CDR1 MDHEN and CDR2 SYDVKM. On this clone: Its target is not known. At one boundary the junction diverges from the germline segment, which might be a read error. Other DNA sequences in this sample translate to the same CDR3.

The rearrangement joins TRBV28 to TRBJ1-1; D may be TRBD1 (6 bases). The sequence came from a man aged 25-40 years in good health and CMV-seronegative. The sample consisted of PBMCs. Written as DNA, the CDR3 is TGTGCTAGCAGTTTTTACAGGGAAATGAACACTGAAGCTTTCTTT. Its translation: CASSFYREMNTEAFF.